The 19 T cell receptor beta chains listed next were all sequenced from one sample in a study of T cell responses to AZD1222 COVID-19 vaccine. TCRdb's copy holds only in-frame clones and misses some; the assay was immunoSEQ multiplex PCR. The sample consists of some 96,000 clones, around 89% of them appearing once. The sample was peripheral blood, taken on day 0 of AZD1222 vaccination. These receptors came from an adult in good health.

This clone came up a few times. V is TRBV19 and J is TRBJ1-5, with no clear D. Trimming shortened V by 4 bases and J by 3 bases, and 10 bases separated the two germline ends. The length of the CDR3 is 14 residues. In germline, CDR1 is LNHDA, CDR2 SQIVND (reference sequence). The CDR3, as DNA: TGTGCCAGTAGTACGGATCACTTCAATCAGCCCCAGCATTTT. This gives the protein CASSTDHFNQPQHF.

V usage is TRBV12-5 and J usage is TRBJ2-3; no firm D call. Germline CDR1 LGHNT, CDR2 FRNRAP. The CDR3 covers 14 residues. Trimming stripped 7 bases from V and 2 bases from J, with 13 bases between. The CDR3 nucleotides are TGTGCTAGTGCCCCGGTGACTCCCACAGATACGCAGTATTTT. Encoded protein: CASAPVTPTDTQYF. The full variable domain, its missing parts supplied by reference TRBV12-5 and TRBJ2-3, is DARVTQTPRHKVTEMGQEVTMRCQPILGHNTVFWYRQTMMQGLELLAYFRNRAPLDDSGMPKDRFSAEMPDATLATLKIQPSEPRDSAVYFCASAPVTPTDTQYFGPGTRLTVL.

The chain couples TRBV29-1 to TRBJ1-5, with 8 bases that match TRBD1. V lost 4 bases to trimming and J lost 7 bases; unmatched junction nucleotides: 6. From germline, CDR1 is SQVTM and CDR2 ANQGSEA. The CDR3 consists of 13 residues. DNA of the CDR3: TGCAGCGTTGGGACAGGGTTTGGGCAGCCCCAGCATTTT. Protein product: CSVGTGFGQPQHF.

J is TRBJ2-2 and V is TRBV19; unclear D gene. Per germline, CDR1 LNHDA and CDR2 SQIVND (reference sequence). V was clipped by 3 bases and J by 6 bases, with 5 bases between them. The CDR3 is 12 residues long. The CDR3 here is CASSIGSGELFF. The CDR3 DNA follows: TGTGCCAGTAGTATTGGCTCCGGGGAGCTGTTTTTT.

The chain combines TRBV11-3 with TRBJ2-4; TRBD1 matches 8 bases. The CDR3 loop spans 15 amino acids. V shed 5 bases, J shed 7 bases, and the junction held 10 bases outside the gene matches. From germline, CDR1 is SGHNT and CDR2 YENEEA. Here the CDR3 DNA reads TGTGCCAGCAGCCCCAGGGGGCTACGGAAGAACATTCAGTACTTC. Translated: CASSPRGLRKNIQYF.

This clone was seen a few times. The chain links TRBV7-9 to TRBJ1-2; D unclear. The ends were cut back, 2 bases at V and 8 bases at J, with 12 bases in the middle. The germline CDR1 and CDR2 sequences are SEHNR and FQNEAQ (reference sequence). This CDR3 spans 13 amino acids. The CDR3 DNA follows: TGTGCCAGCAGCTTATCGTTGGGTGAAGGCTACACCTTC. It yields the protein CASSLSLGEGYTF.

The chain links TRBV28 to TRBJ2-1; 10 positions agree with TRBD2. This CDR3 is built from 15 residues. In germline, CDR1 is MDHEN, CDR2 SYDVKM. V shed 6 bases and J 10 bases; nucleotides not matched to a gene: 12. The CDR3 reads CASRDLAGGSREQFF. The CDR3 bases are TGTGCCAGCAGGGATTTAGCGGGAGGATCTCGGGAGCAGTTCTTC.

The rearrangement links TRBV4-3 to TRBJ2-7, with 7 positions matching TRBD1. Germline CDR1 is LGHNA and CDR2 is YSLEER. J gave up 4 bases and V 1 base, and 10 bases lay outside the gene matches. The CDR3 has 16 residues. The CDR3 region is CASSQAGTAFGYEQYF. The CDR3 nucleotides are TGCGCCAGCAGCCAAGCAGGGACAGCGTTCGGGTACGAGCAGTACTTC.

The chain employs TRBV18 and TRBJ2-1; 9 bases line up with TRBD2. V shed 1 base and J 0 bases; nucleotides not matched to a gene: 1. This CDR3 region has 16 residues. From germline, CDR1 is KGHSH and CDR2 LQKENI. CDR3 DNA: TGTGCCAGCTCACCACGGCGGGAGGGCTCCTACAATGAGCAGTTCTTC. Protein sequence: CASSPRREGSYNEQFF.

The chain links TRBV6-5 to TRBJ1-1; no firm D call. This CDR3 has 12 amino acids. The germline CDR1 and CDR2 sequences are MNHEY and SVGAGI. Trimming left V 2 bases short and J 4 bases short, with 5 bases between. The CDR3, as DNA: TGTGCCAGCAGTTACCTCGGCACTGAAGCTTTCTTT. Translation: CASSYLGTEAFF.

The chain has TRBV2 and TRBJ1-3; D is possibly TRBD1 (5 bases). Trimming pared 9 bases from V and 0 bases from J, leaving 18 bases between. Germline values: CDR1 SNHLY, CDR2 FYNNEI. The CDR3 is 16 residues long. The CDR3 coding sequence is TGTGCCAGAGCCAGGTTTGGGGGTCTCTCTGGAAACACCATATATTTT. Translating gives CARARFGGLSGNTIYF.

The chain is built from TRBV14 and TRBJ2-3; no reliable D call. V lost 1 base, J lost 14 bases, and 13 bases lay in between. The CDR3 has 12 amino acids. Germline V gives CDR1 SGHDN, CDR2 FVKESK. The CDR3 coding sequence is TGTGCCAGCAGCCAAGTGGCCCCTCGTAGGTATTTT. This sequence encodes CASSQVAPRRYF. Combining the CDR3 with reference TRBV14 and TRBJ2-3 gives the whole variable domain EAGVTQFPSHSVIEKGQTVTLRCDPISGHDNLYWYRRVMGKEIKFLLHFVKESKQDESGMPNNRFLAERTGGTYSTLKVQPAELEDSGVYFCASSQVAPRRYFGPGTRLTVL.

The V and J genes are TRBV7-9 and TRBJ2-5; TRBD1 matches 8 bases. The junction had 8 bases not matched to a gene; V was cut back by 5 bases and J by 3 bases. Germline-derived CDR1 and CDR2 are SEHNR and FQNEAQ (reference sequence). The CDR3 has 15 amino acids. DNA for the CDR3: TGTGCCAGCAGCCCCCGGGACAGGCTTAAAGAGACCCAGTACTTC. This sequence encodes CASSPRDRLKETQYF.

CDR3 loop: CASSPLNQPQHF. In DNA form, the CDR3 reads TGTGCCAGCAGCCCTCTAAATCAGCCCCAGCATTTT. The chain combines TRBV12-3 or TRBV12-4 with TRBJ1-5; D gene unclear. V was shortened by 6 bases and J by 4 bases, with 7 bases between the two germline ends. This CDR3 spans 12 amino acids.

The rearrangement links TRBV4-1 to TRBJ2-7; no reliable D call. Germline V gives CDR1 MGHRA, CDR2 YSYEKL. V lost 1 base to trimming and J lost 0 bases, with 4 bases between them. The CDR3 spans 13 residues. The CDR3 sequence is CASSQGASYEQYF. The DNA for the CDR3 is TGCGCCAGCAGCCAAGGGGCCTCCTACGAGCAGTACTTC.

The chain joins TRBV7-3 to TRBJ1-1, with TRBD1 as a possible D gene (6 bases). Germline values: CDR1 SGHTA, CDR2 FQGTGA. V lost 6 bases to trimming and J lost 3 bases, with 14 bases between them. CDR3 length: 14 amino acids. Written as DNA, the CDR3 is TGTGCCAGCAGTCCTCAGGGGAGGTACACTGAAGCTTTCTTT. Residues: CASSPQGRYTEAFF.

The rearrangement links TRBV28 to TRBJ1-1; 10 positions agree with TRBD1. The junction had 8 bases not matched to a gene; V was cut back by 5 bases and J by 2 bases. Germline lookup yields CDR1 MDHEN and CDR2 SYDVKM. The CDR3 runs 16 residues. For the CDR3, the DNA is TGTGCCAGCAGTAACCCCGGGACAGGGGAAAACACTGAAGCTTTCTTT. Its translation: CASSNPGTGENTEAFF.

This CDR3 is CASSLRGGYTF. The CDR3 DNA is TGTGCCAGCAGTTTAAGGGGTGGCTACACCTTC. The chain carries TRBV28 and TRBJ1-2, with a possible D match to TRBD1 (5 bases). The CDR3 consists of 11 residues. CDR1 and CDR2 (germline): MDHEN, SYDVKM. Between the trimmed V and J ends, which lost 2 bases and 7 bases, there was a span of 5 bases.

The chain joins TRBV5-1 to TRBJ2-6; no clear D. Germline values: CDR1 SGHRS, CDR2 YFSETQ. The CDR3 length is 15 residues. Trimming stripped 0 bases from V and 0 bases from J, with 4 bases between. The CDR3 sequence: CASSLGTSGANVLTF. In DNA form, the CDR3 reads TGCGCCAGCAGCTTGGGGACCTCTGGGGCCAACGTCCTGACTTTC.